The text below deals with one T cell receptor beta chain. This specimen belongs to a study of blood T cell repertoires in COVID-19. Study background: The United States, Italy and Spain were the sources of the acute and convalescent COVID-19 samples. T cells, B-cell-depleted T cells, or PBMCs provided the cDNA or gDNA that served as material.

In the study's own analysis: Estimates of nucleated cell counts were drawn from the amplification of reference gene primers. The protocol was immunoSEQ multiplex PCR, while the TCRdb copy is restricted to in-frame clones and leaves out a portion. V, J and clone size derive from that table, while D and trimming were established from the DNA sequence. This table holds about 73,000 clones, about 83% found once. With 3 bases clipped from V and 3 bases from J, the junction kept 7 bases outside the gene matches. CDR3 size: 15 residues. Germline CDR1 is ENHRY and CDR2 is SYGVKD. V usage is TRBV10-3 and J usage is TRBJ1-2, with 7 bases that match TRBD1. The sample comprised peripheral blood. The sequence was obtained from an older woman with acute or convalescent COVID-19. The CDR3 spells CAISDPGRGDYGYTF. The CDR3 DNA follows: TGTGCCATCAGTGACCCTGGCAGGGGGGACTATGGCTACACCTTC.